This T cell receptor (beta chain) was captured in a study of response to subunit inactivated influenza vaccine. TCRdb fed the RT-PCR reads into MiXCR, producing one record per CDR3 protein. There are roughly 460,000 distinct CDR3 sequences in the sample; approximately 11% occur only once, and roughly 12% lies in the top ten. Of note for this clonotype: Its antigen is undetermined.

Study observations and caveats: With each seasonal influenza vaccination, the authors suggested, few new T cells are recruited.

Trimming left V 5 bases short and J 4 bases short, with 27 bases between. Germline V gene sequence: CDR1 KGHDR, CDR2 SFDVKD. The CDR3 is made up of 19 amino acids. The clonotype originates from a man aged 45-65 years who received an inactivated influenza vaccine. The starting material was PBMCs from blood, obtained about 6 weeks after vaccination. The V and J genes are TRBV24-1 and TRBJ2-3; TRBD1 might be the D (6 bases). CDR3 sequence: CATSVTPGTPFSESDTQYF. For the CDR3, the DNA is TGTGCCACCAGTGTTACCCCCGGGACACCGTTTTCGGAGTCAGATACGCAGTATTTT.